A selection of T cell receptor beta chains follows, all from one sample in a study of blood T cells in healthy people across ages. From the 5' RACE reads, TCRdb called clonotypes with MiXCR, one entry per CDR3 protein. The sample carries 1.4 million or so distinct CDR3 sequences, approximately 43% recorded once. Source material: blood. The receptors stem from a woman younger than 30 in good health. CDR3s include the opening cysteine and the closing phenylalanine or tryptophan. The D gene is left open where the match is weak. Some rows mark clone size as missing; the rest say once, few, many or name a class of expanded clone.

D gene	J gene	clone size	V gene	CDR3 DNA	CDR3 protein
TRBD1	TRBJ2-5	-	TRBV5-1	TGCGCCAGCACCCGGACAGGGGCCGTTCAAGAGACCCAGTACTTC	CASTRTGAVQETQYF
-	TRBJ2-5	few	TRBV6-2/TRBV6-3	TGTGCCAGCAGAACGCGGGACTCTCAAGAGACCCAGTACTTC	CASRTRDSQETQYF
-	TRBJ2-2	-	TRBV25-1	TGTGCCAGCAGTGAATCAGGGTCCGGGGAGCTGTTTTTT	CASSESGSGELFF
-	TRBJ2-1	-	TRBV18	TGTGCCAGCTCACCCCGCTCCGACAATGAGCAGTTCTTC	CASSPRSDNEQFF
TRBD1	TRBJ1-4	-	TRBV3-1	TGTGCCAGCAGCCAAGCTGTAGGGACAGGCGGAACTAATGAAAAACTGTTTTTT	CASSQAVGTGGTNEKLFF
-	TRBJ2-1	few	TRBV7-9	TGTGCCAGCAGCTTAGTTACTAGCTGGAATGAGCAGTTCTTC	CASSLVTSWNEQFF
-	TRBJ2-7	-	TRBV30	TGTGCCTGGAGGAGGAGTCGTGAAGGAAACGAGCAGTACTTC	CAWRRSREGNEQYF
-	TRBJ1-1	-	TRBV29-1	TGCAGCGTTGAAGGGCAGACGGACACTGAAGCTTTCTTT	CSVEGQTDTEAFF
-	TRBJ2-7	-	TRBV5-6	TGTGCCAGCAGCTTACTTGAGACACTCTCGGCCTCCTACGAGCAGTACTTC	CASSLLETLSASYEQYF
-	TRBJ1-3	few	TRBV27	TGTGCCAGCAGTTTTCGCTCTGGAAACACCATATATTTT	CASSFRSGNTIYF
-	TRBJ2-5	many	TRBV18	TGTGCCAGCTCACCCGGACAAGGGCCAGAGACCCAGTACTTC	CASSPGQGPETQYF
-	TRBJ2-7	-	TRBV20-1	TGCAGTGCTGGCGGTAAGGCGGAGGCCTCCTACGAGCAGTACTTC	CSAGGKAEASYEQYF
TRBD2	TRBJ2-7	-	TRBV27	TGTGCCACCTCCCCCGGGACTAGCATGTACAATGAGCAGTACTTC	CATSPGTSMYNEQYF
-	TRBJ2-7	-	TRBV7-2	TGTGCCAGCAGCTTTAATATGGTGGAAGAGCAGTACTTC	CASSFNMVEEQYF
-	TRBJ2-4	-	TRBV4-2	TGTGCCAGCAGCCAAGCAGGGGAGTTGTATCAGTACTTC	CASSQAGELYQYF
-	TRBJ1-1	-	TRBV12-3/TRBV12-4	TGTGCCAGCAGTCCCGCAGGGGTCTTGAACACTGAAGCTTTCTTT	CASSPAGVLNTEAFF
-	TRBJ2-6	many	TRBV6-2/TRBV6-3	TGTGCCAGCAGTCCTGACAACTCTGGGGCCAACGTCCTGACTTTC	CASSPDNSGANVLTF
-	TRBJ2-5	-	TRBV20-1	TGCAGTGCTAGGGGTCTCCGTCTAGCGATACAAGAGACCCAGTACTTC	CSARGLRLAIQETQYF
-	TRBJ1-4	-	TRBV5-1	TGCGCCAGCAGCTTGGGGGGGGCCCCCTGGGAACTGTTTTTT	CASSLGGAPWELFF
TRBD1	TRBJ2-5	once	TRBV5-4	TGTGCCAGCAGCTTCTTGGGAAAGGGGGCTGAGGGGGAGACCCAGTACTTC	CASSFLGKGAEGETQYF
-	TRBJ2-3	few	TRBV4-3	TGCGCCAGCAGCCAGGCTCCTCCAGGGTCAAGCACAGATACGCAGTATTTT	CASSQAPPGSSTDTQYF
-	TRBJ2-1	-	TRBV20-1	TGCAGTGCCCCCAGGACCCTTTTCAAGCAGCAGTTCTTC	CSAPRTLFKQQFF
TRBD2	TRBJ2-7	-	TRBV7-6	TGTGCCAGCAGCTACCCCCCGTGGCGGGGGGGTCAAAGCTCCTACAATGAGCAGTACTTC	CASSYPPWRGGQSSYNEQYF
-	TRBJ2-1	-	TRBV18	TGTGCCAGCTCACCACTTGGTGTTCCGGGCCAAGGCTACAATGAGCAGTTCTTC	CASSPLGVPGQGYNEQFF
TRBD1	TRBJ2-5	-	TRBV5-1	TGCGCCAGCATGTTTGGGGTACAGGGGGCGATCGGGACCCAGTACTTC	CASMFGVQGAIGTQYF
TRBD2	TRBJ2-7	many	TRBV12-3/TRBV12-4	TGCGCCAGCAGCTGGACTAGCGGACCTTACGAGCAGTACTTC	CASSWTSGPYEQYF
-	TRBJ1-1	-	TRBV11-2	TGTGCCAGCAGCTCCCCCGCAGGGCAGAACACTGAAGCTTTCTTT	CASSSPAGQNTEAFF
-	TRBJ2-7	few	TRBV4-2	TGTGCCAGCAGCCAAGATCGAAGCTCCTACAATGAGCAGTACTTC	CASSQDRSSYNEQYF
-	TRBJ2-4	few	TRBV15	TGTGCCACCAGCAGAGAAGGGGGGGAAAACATTCAGTACTTC	CATSREGGENIQYF
-	TRBJ1-2	-	TRBV29-1	TGCAGCGTTGAGCAGGGGACTAACTATGGCTACACCTTC	CSVEQGTNYGYTF